This T cell receptor beta chain stems from a study of shared clonotypes between healthy human individuals. CDR3 length: 13 amino acids. V was clipped by 3 bases and J by 1 base, with 6 bases between them. The germline V gene encodes CDR1 MDHEN and CDR2 SYDVKM. Unsorted PBMC DNA went through sequencing on ten immunoSEQ deep assay plates. Some clones are missing from TCRdb's copy, which holds only in-frame ones; the method was immunoSEQ multiplex PCR. The sample has 450,000 to 500,000 clones, 70% to 80% seen once; the top ten hold around 12%. This receptor was obtained from a woman aged 40-49 years in good health. Some clones in this sample may be carry-over from other donors' samples. Sequencing was done on a sample of PBMCs. The rearrangement joins TRBV28 to TRBJ1-1, with unresolved D. The CDR3 region is CASSLGGNTEAFF. The DNA of the CDR3 is TGTGCCAGCAGTTTGGGAGGGAACACTGAAGCTTTCTTT.